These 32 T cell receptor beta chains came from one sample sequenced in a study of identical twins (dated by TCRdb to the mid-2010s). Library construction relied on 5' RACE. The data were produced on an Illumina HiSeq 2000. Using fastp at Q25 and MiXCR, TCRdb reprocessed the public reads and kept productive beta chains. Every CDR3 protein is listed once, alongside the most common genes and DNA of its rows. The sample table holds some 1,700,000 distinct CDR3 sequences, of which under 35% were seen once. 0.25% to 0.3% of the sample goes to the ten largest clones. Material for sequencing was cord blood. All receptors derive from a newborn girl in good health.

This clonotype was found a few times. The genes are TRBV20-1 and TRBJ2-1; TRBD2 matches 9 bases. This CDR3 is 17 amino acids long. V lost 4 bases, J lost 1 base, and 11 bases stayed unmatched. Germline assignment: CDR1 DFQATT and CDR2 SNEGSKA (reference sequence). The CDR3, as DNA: TGCAGTGCTAATAGCCCCATGAGCGGGAGGTCCTACAATGAGCAGTTCTTC. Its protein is CSANSPMSGRSYNEQFF.

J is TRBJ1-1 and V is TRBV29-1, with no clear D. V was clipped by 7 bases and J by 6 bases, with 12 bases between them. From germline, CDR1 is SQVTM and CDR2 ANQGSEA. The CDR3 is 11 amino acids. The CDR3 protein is CSGSLDSEAFF. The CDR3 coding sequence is TGCAGCGGGTCTTTAGATTCTGAAGCTTTCTTT.

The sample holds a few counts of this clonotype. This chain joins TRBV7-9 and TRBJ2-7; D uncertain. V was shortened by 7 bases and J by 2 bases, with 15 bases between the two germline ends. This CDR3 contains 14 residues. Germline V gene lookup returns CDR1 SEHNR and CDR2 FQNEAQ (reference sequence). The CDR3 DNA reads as TGTGCCAGCACCCACTATCCAAAACCCTACGAGCAGTACTTC. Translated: CASTHYPKPYEQYF. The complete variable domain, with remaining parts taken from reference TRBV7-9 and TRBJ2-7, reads DTGVSQNPRHKITKRGQNVTFRCDPISEHNRLYWYRQTLGQGPEFLTYFQNEAQLEKSRLLSDRFSAERPKGSFSTLEIQRTEQGDSAMYLCASTHYPKPYEQYFGPGTRLTVT.

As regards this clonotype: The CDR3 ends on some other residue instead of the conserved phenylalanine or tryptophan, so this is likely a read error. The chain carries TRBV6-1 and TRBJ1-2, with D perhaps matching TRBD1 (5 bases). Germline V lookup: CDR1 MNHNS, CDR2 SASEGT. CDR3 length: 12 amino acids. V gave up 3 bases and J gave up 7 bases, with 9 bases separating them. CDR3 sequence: CASSESTGGYTV. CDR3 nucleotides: TGTGCCAGCAGTGAGTCTACAGGTGGCTACACCGTC.

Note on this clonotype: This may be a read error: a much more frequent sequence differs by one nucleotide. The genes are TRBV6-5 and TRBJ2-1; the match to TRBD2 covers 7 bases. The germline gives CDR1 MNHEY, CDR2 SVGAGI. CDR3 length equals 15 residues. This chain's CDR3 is CASSYSYTSVYEHFF. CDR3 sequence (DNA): TGTGCCAGCAGTTACTCGTACACTAGCGTATATGAGCACTTCTTC.

The DNA of the CDR3 is TGTGCCACCAGTGACCAAAATCCTAGAGGGGGCAATACGCAGTATTTT. This gives the protein CATSDQNPRGGNTQYF. This sequence joins TRBV24-1 and TRBJ2-3, with TRBD1 matching 7 bases. There are 16 residues in the CDR3. Germline CDR1 and CDR2: KGHDR and SFDVKD. The V gene end was trimmed by 4 bases and the J gene end by 7 bases; junction bases not matched to a gene: 13.

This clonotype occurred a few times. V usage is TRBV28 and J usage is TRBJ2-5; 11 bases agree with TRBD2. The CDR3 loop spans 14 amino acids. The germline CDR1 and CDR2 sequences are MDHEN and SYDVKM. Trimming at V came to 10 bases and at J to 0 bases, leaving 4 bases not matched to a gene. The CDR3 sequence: CATRLAGYQETQYF. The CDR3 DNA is TGTGCCACAAGACTAGCGGGGTACCAAGAGACCCAGTACTTC.

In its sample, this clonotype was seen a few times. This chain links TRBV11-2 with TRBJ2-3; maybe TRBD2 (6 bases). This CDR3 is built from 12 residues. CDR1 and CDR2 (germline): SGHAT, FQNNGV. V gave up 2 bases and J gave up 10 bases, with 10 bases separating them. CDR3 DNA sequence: TGTGCCAGCAGCTTACCGGGACTGCCGCAGTATTTT. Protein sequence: CASSLPGLPQYF.

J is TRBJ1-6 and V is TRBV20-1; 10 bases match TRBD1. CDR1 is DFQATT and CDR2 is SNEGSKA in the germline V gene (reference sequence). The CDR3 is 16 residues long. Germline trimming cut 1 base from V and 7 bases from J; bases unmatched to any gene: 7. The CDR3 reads CSARARDRGKNSPLHF. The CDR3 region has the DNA TGCAGTGCTAGAGCCCGGGACAGGGGCAAAAATTCACCCCTCCACTTT.

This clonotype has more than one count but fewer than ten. CDR3 in DNA: TGTGCCAGCAGTGAAGCGGGACAGGGAAATCAGCCCCAGCATTTT. Translation gives CASSEAGQGNQPQHF. The chain links TRBV6-1 to TRBJ1-5; 9 nucleotides agree with TRBD1. Germline loops: CDR1 MNHNS, CDR2 SASEGT. The CDR3 totals 15 residues. Unmatched junction bases numbered 1, after V lost 0 bases and J lost 4 bases.

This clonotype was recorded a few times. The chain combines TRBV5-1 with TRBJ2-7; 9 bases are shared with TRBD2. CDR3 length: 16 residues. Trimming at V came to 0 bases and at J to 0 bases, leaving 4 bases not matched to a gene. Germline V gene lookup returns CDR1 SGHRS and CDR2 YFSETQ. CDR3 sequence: CASSLVSGGLSYEQYF. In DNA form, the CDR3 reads TGCGCCAGCAGCTTGGTTAGCGGGGGTCTCTCCTACGAGCAGTACTTC.

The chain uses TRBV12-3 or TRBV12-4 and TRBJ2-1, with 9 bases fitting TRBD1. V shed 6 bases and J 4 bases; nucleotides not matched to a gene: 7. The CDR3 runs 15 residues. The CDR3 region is CASSSMGTGYNEQFF. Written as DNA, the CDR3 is TGTGCCAGCAGCTCCATGGGGACAGGGTACAATGAGCAGTTCTTC.

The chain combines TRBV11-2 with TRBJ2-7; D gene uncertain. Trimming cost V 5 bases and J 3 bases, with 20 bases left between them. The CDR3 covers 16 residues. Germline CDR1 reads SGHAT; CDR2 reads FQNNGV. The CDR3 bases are TGTGCCAGCAGCCCGACCACCCGTTCCAAATACTACGAGCAGTACTTC. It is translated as CASSPTTRSKYYEQYF.

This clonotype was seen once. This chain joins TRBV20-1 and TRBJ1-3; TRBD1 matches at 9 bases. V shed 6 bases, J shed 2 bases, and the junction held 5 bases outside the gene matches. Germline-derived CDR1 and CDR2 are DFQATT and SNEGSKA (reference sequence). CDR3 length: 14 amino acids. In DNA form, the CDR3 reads TGCAGTGCGGGGACAGGGACCCCTGGAAACACCATATATTTT. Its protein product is CSAGTGTPGNTIYF.

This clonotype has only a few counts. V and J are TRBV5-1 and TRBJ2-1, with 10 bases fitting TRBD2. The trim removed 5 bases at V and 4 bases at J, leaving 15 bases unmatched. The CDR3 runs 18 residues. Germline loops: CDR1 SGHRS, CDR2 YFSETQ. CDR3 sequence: CASRTNSGRTSLYNEQFF. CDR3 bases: TGCGCCAGCAGAACGAATAGCGGGAGGACGTCTTTGTACAATGAGCAGTTCTTC. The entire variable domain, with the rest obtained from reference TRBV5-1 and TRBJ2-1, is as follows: KAGVTQTPRYLIKTRGQQVTLSCSPISGHRSVSWYQQTPGQGLQFLFEYFSETQRNKGNFPGRFSGRQFSNSRSEMNVSTLELGDSALYLCASRTNSGRTSLYNEQFFGPGTRLTVL.

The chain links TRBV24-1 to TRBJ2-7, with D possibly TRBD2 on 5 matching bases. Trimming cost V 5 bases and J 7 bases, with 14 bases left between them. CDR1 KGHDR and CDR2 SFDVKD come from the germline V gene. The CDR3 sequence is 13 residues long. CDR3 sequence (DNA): TGTGCCACCAGTGGACCCCGGGAAGATGAGCAGTACTTC. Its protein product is CATSGPREDEQYF.

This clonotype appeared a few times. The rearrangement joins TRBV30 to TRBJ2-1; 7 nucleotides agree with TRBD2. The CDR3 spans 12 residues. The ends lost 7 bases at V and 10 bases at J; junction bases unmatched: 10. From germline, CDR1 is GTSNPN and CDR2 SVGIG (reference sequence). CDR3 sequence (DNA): TGTGCCTCGACTAGCACCTCGGTAGAGCAGTTCTTC. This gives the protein CASTSTSVEQFF.

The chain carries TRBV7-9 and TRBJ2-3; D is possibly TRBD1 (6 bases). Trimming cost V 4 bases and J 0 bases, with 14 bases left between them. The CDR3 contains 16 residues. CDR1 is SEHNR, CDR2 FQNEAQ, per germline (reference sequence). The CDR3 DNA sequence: TGTGCCAGCAGCTCACGGGACACCTCTAGCACAGATACGCAGTATTTT. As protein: CASSSRDTSSTDTQYF.

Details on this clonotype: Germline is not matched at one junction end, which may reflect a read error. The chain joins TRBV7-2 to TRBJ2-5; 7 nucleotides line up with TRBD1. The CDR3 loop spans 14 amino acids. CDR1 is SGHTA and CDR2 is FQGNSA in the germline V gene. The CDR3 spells CVSSLGGSQETQYF. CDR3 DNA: TGTGTCAGCAGCTTAGGGGGCAGCCAAGAGACCCAGTACTTC.

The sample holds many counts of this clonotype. The CDR3 DNA reads TGTGCCAGCAGCCAAGGTGGGACTGGAAATGAAAAACTGTTTTTT. It encodes CASSQGGTGNEKLFF. The chain employs TRBV3-1 and TRBJ1-4; D possibly corresponds to TRBD1 (5 bases). Germline assignment: CDR1 LGHDT and CDR2 YNNKEL (reference sequence). V lost 1 base and J lost 5, with 11 bases in between. The CDR3 covers 15 residues.

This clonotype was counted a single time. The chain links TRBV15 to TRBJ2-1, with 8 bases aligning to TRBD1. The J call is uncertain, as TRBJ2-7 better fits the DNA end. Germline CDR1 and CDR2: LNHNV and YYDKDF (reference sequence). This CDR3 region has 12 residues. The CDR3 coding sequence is TGTGCCACCGCAGGGGGCTACAATGAGCAGTACTTC. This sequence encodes CATAGGYNEQYF.

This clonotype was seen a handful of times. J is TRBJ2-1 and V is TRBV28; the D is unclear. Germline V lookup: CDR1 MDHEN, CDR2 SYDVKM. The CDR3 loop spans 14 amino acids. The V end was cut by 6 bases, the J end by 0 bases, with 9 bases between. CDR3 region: CASREKSSYNEQFF. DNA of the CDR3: TGTGCCAGCAGGGAAAAGAGCTCCTACAATGAGCAGTTCTTC.

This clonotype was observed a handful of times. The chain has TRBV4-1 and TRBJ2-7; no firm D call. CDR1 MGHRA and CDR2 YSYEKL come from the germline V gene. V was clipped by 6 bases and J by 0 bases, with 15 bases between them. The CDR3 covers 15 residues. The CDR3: CASSRIRSLSYEQYF. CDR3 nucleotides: TGCGCCAGCAGTCGAATTAGATCCCTCTCCTACGAGCAGTACTTC.

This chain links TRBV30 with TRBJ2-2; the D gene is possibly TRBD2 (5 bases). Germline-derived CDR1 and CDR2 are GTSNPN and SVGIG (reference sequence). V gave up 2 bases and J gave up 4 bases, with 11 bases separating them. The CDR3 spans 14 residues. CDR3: CAWSTRVRTGELFF. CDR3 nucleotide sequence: TGTGCCTGGAGTACTAGAGTTCGCACCGGGGAGCTGTTTTTT.

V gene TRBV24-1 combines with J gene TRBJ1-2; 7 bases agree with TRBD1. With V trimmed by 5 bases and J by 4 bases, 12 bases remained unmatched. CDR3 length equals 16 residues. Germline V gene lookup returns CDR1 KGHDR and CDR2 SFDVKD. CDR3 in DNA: TGTGCCACCAGTGCGACAGGGCGTTCTTCTAGCTATGGCTACACCTTC. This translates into CATSATGRSSSYGYTF.

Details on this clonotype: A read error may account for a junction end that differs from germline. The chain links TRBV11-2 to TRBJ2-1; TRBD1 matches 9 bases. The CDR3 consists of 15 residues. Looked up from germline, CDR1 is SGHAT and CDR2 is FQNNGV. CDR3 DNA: TGTGCCAGCAGCTTTAGGACAGGGGCATACAGTGAGCAGTTCTTC. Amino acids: CASSFRTGAYSEQFF.

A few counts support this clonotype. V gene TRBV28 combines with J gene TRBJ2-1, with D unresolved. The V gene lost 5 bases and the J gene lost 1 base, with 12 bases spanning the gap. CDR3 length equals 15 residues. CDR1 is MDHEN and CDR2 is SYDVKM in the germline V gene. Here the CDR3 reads CASSDTGRSYNEQFF. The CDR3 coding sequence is TGTGCCAGCAGTGATACCGGGCGTTCCTACAATGAGCAGTTCTTC.

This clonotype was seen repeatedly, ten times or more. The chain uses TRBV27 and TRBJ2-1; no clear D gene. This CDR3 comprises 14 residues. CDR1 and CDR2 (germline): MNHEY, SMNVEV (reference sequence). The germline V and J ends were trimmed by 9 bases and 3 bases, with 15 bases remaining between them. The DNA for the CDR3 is TGTGCCAGTTGTCCGAAAACCCTCTACAATGAGCAGTTCTTC. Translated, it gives CASCPKTLYNEQFF.

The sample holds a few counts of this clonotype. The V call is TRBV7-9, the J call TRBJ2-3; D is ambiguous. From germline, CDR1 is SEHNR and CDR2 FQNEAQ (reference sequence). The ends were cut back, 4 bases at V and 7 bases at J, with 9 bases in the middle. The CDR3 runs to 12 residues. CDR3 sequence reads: CASSSRRNTQYF. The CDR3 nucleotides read TGTGCCAGCAGCTCTCGGAGAAATACGCAGTATTTT.

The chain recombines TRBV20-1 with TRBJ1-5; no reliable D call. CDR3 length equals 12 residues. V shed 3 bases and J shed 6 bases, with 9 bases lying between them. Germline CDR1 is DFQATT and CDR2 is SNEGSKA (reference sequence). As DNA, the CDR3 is TGCAGTGCTAGTATAAACAGTCAGCCCCAGCATTTT. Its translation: CSASINSQPQHF.

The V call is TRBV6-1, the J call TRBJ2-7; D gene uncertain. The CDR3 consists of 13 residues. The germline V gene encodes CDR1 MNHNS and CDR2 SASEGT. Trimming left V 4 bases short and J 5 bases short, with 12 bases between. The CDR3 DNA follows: TGTGCCAGCAGTGGCCAAATGAGCGACGAGCAGTACTTC. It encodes CASSGQMSDEQYF.

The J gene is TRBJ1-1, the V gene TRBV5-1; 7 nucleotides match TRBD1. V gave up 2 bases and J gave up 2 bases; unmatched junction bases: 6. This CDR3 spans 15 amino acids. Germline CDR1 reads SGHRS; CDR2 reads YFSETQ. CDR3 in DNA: TGCGCCAGCAGCTTCCGGGGACAGAGCAACACTGAAGCTTTCTTT. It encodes CASSFRGQSNTEAFF.